A single sample gave rise to the 8 T cell receptor beta chains below, sequenced in a study of cytomegalovirus exposure and HLA in healthy donors. The primer mix had 60 Vbeta and 13 Jbeta primers. TCRdb's copy holds only in-frame clones and misses some; the assay was immunoSEQ multiplex PCR. This repertoire shows about 150,000 clones, roughly 73% found once; its top ten account for 1.5% to 2%. The specimen sequenced was PBMCs. The receptors come from a woman between 18 and 29 years old in good health and CMV-seronegative.

For the CDR3, the DNA is TGTGCCAGTAGCCTGACAGCGGGTTTTCAGTACTTC. It codes for CASSLTAGFQYF. V usage is TRBV19 and J usage is TRBJ2-4; a weak D match, TRBD2 (6 bases). CDR3 size: 12 residues. CDR1 LNHDA and CDR2 SQIVND come from the germline V gene (reference sequence). Trimming took 6 bases from V and 11 from J, leaving 14 bases between them.

Written as DNA, the CDR3 is TGTGCCAGCTCATCCCGGGGGGAGACCCAGTACTTC. Amino acids: CASSSRGETQYF. This rearrangement joins TRBV6-5 to TRBJ2-5; D possibly corresponds to TRBD2 (6 bases). Trimming removed 8 bases at V and 5 bases at J, with 12 bases between. The CDR3 loop spans 12 amino acids. The V gene's germline CDR1 is MNHEY and CDR2 SVGAGI.

The chain couples TRBV5-5 to TRBJ1-2; TRBD1 is a possible D gene (5 bases). The CDR3 totals 13 residues. The V end was cut by 0 bases, the J end by 8 bases, with 11 bases between. Per germline, CDR1 SGHKS and CDR2 YYEKEE (reference sequence). The CDR3 DNA reads TGTGCCAGCAGCTTGGAGGGGCGGGGGGGCTACACCTTC. It encodes CASSLEGRGGYTF.

The gene calls are TRBV2 and TRBJ2-6, with D perhaps TRBD1 (5 bases). The CDR3 has 16 amino acids. Germline V gene lookup returns CDR1 SNHLY and CDR2 FYNNEI. Trimming removed 7 bases at V and 1 base at J, with 14 bases between. The CDR3 reads CASTSQGPSGANVLTF. For the CDR3, the DNA is TGTGCCAGCACGTCCCAGGGTCCTTCTGGGGCCAACGTCCTGACTTTC.

The gene calls are TRBV28 and TRBJ2-1, with 8 bases lining up with TRBD1. This CDR3 has 15 residues. The germline V gene has CDR1 MDHEN and CDR2 SYDVKM. Germline trimming cut 5 bases from V and 3 bases from J; bases unmatched to any gene: 6. CDR3 nucleotides: TGTGCCAGCAGTACCCGGGACAGGTTCTACAATGAGCAGTTCTTC. The encoded protein is CASSTRDRFYNEQFF. Filled out from reference TRBV28 and TRBJ2-1, the complete variable domain reads DVKVTQSSRYLVKRTGEKVFLECVQDMDHENMFWYRQDPGLGLRLIYFSYDVKMKEKGDIPEGYSVSREKKERFSLILESASTNQTSMYLCASSTRDRFYNEQFFGPGTRLTVL.

This clone has only a few counts. The V and J genes are TRBV6-5 and TRBJ2-7; maybe TRBD2 (6 bases). Trimming stripped 4 bases from V and 3 bases from J, with 10 bases between. The CDR3 totals 13 residues. Germline CDR1 and CDR2: MNHEY and SVGAGI. CDR3 sequence: CASSLSGLYEQYF. The DNA of the CDR3 is TGTGCCAGCAGTTTGTCGGGACTCTACGAGCAGTACTTC.

The V and J genes are TRBV6-4 and TRBJ1-2, with TRBD1 identical over 9 bases. Germline V gene sequence: CDR1 MRHNA, CDR2 SNTAGT. The trim removed 6 bases at V and 7 bases at J, leaving 9 bases unmatched. CDR3 size: 14 residues. The CDR3 DNA follows: TGTGCCAGCAGCCCCCTGGACAGGGGCGTTGGCTACACCTTC. Translating it yields CASSPLDRGVGYTF.

This clone was seen more than once but under ten times. CDR3 DNA sequence: TGTGCCAGCAGCCCGCGACAGGGGGCCTACAATGAGCAGTTCTTC. Residues: CASSPRQGAYNEQFF. The chain is built from TRBV7-8 and TRBJ2-1; TRBD1 matches at 9 bases. The CDR3 extends over 15 amino acids. The germline V gene has CDR1 SGHVS and CDR2 FQNEAQ. J gave up 2 bases and V 5 bases, and 4 bases lay outside the gene matches.